A single sample is the source of the 29 T cell receptor beta chains below, sequenced in a study of T cells after yellow fever vaccination (dated by TCRdb to the late 2010s). Reading the label with the study, this specimen's treatment or condition is: live attenuated yellow fever vaccine strain. Library prep was done by 5' RACE. This sample was sequenced with an Illumina HiSeq 2500. TCRdb cleaned the public reads at Q25 with fastp, built clones with MiXCR and kept in-frame beta chains. When rows share a CDR3 protein, they turn into one entry using the most common DNA and genes. The sample yields around 500,000 distinct CDR3 sequences; roughly a fifth were counted once. The ten most abundant clones make up around 17% of the sample. The source material was PBMCs, sampled 21 days after the first yellow fever vaccination. These receptors were taken from a young man who received the YFV17D yellow fever vaccine.

The V call is TRBV5-1, the J call TRBJ2-5; 10 bases match TRBD1. The ends lost 5 bases at V and 3 bases at J; junction bases unmatched: 10. The germline gives CDR1 SGHRS, CDR2 YFSETQ. The CDR3 covers 16 residues. The CDR3 nucleotides read TGCGCCAGCAGTACCGGACAGGGGGTGTGGGAAGAGACCCAGTACTTC. It codes for CASSTGQGVWEETQYF.

This chain links TRBV6-6 with TRBJ2-3; D is undetermined. Deletions cut 5 bases from V and 5 bases from J, with 8 bases between. CDR1 and CDR2 from the germline V gene are MNHNY and SVGAGI (reference sequence). This CDR3 spans 12 amino acids. CDR3 bases: TGTGCCAGCAGTCATCCTCAAGATACGCAGTATTTT. Residues: CASSHPQDTQYF.

The chain joins TRBV4-1 to TRBJ1-1, with D unclear. The germline V gene has CDR1 MGHRA and CDR2 YSYEKL. V gave up 6 bases and J gave up 3 bases, with 14 bases separating them. There are 14 residues in the CDR3. CDR3 loop: CASRGPTVDTEAFF. In DNA, the CDR3 is TGCGCCAGCAGAGGGCCAACGGTGGACACTGAAGCTTTCTTT.

This clonotype has a count of ten or more. V is TRBV28 and J is TRBJ1-2, with 9 bases identical to TRBD1. Germline assignment: CDR1 MDHEN and CDR2 SYDVKM. J gave up 4 bases and V 5 bases, and 8 bases lay outside the gene matches. This CDR3 is built from 15 residues. The CDR3 region has the DNA TGTGCCAGCAGTCCACGGGACAGGGTAATCTATGGCTACACCTTC. This sequence encodes CASSPRDRVIYGYTF.

This chain uses TRBV5-5 with TRBJ2-1; TRBD1 is a possible D gene (6 bases). CDR1 is SGHKS and CDR2 is YYEKEE in the germline V gene (reference sequence). CDR3 size: 18 residues. V lost 0 bases and J lost 0, with 16 bases in between. CDR3 DNA: TGTGCCAGCAGCTTGGACTACGAGGACAGACTCTCCTACAATGAGCAGTTCTTC. Its protein is CASSLDYEDRLSYNEQFF.

This clonotype has just a few counts. The chain carries TRBV18 and TRBJ1-2; 9 bases are shared with TRBD1. Germline V lookup: CDR1 KGHSH, CDR2 LQKENI. V lost 4 bases and J lost 8; bases outside the gene matches: 11. This CDR3 region has 15 residues. CDR3 loop: CASSLEQGARVGYTF. For the CDR3, the DNA is TGTGCCAGCTCACTAGAACAGGGGGCTCGCGTCGGCTACACCTTC.

The sample holds a few counts of this clonotype. The V call is TRBV12-3 or TRBV12-4, the J call TRBJ1-3; D gene uncertain. CDR3 length equals 12 residues. The V end lost 5 bases, the J end lost 3 bases, and 5 bases lay between the germline ends. The chain's CDR3 is CASSGVGNTIYF. The CDR3 DNA reads TGTGCCAGCAGTGGTGTTGGAAACACCATATATTTT.

This clonotype was found a few times. The chain uses TRBV18 and TRBJ2-2; D not certain. Trimming pared 1 base from V and 2 bases from J, leaving 11 bases between. Germline V gene data show CDR1 as KGHSH and CDR2 as LQKENI. The CDR3 is 16 amino acids. The CDR3 reads CASSPQNSFNTGELFF. The CDR3 coding sequence is TGTGCCAGCTCACCACAAAACAGCTTTAACACCGGGGAGCTGTTTTTT.

This chain connects TRBV4-1 to TRBJ2-3; D is unclear. With 7 bases removed from V and 2 bases from J, the gap between germline ends came to 37 bases. The CDR3 totals 22 residues. Germline lookup yields CDR1 MGHRA and CDR2 YSYEKL. The DNA of the CDR3 is TGCGCCAGCACCCCCAGATCTATAGTCCGGGTGATTACCGAGAAGCTCACAGATACGCAGTATTTT. Its translation is CASTPRSIVRVITEKLTDTQYF.

This clonotype came up a few times. The chain employs TRBV3-1 and TRBJ2-1; 10 bases fit TRBD2. The germline V gene encodes CDR1 LGHDT and CDR2 YNNKEL (reference sequence). The CDR3 is 16 amino acids. V was clipped by 6 bases and J by 3 bases; unmatched bases: 8. DNA for the CDR3: TGTGCCAGCAGGCCTAGCGGGGGTGCCTACTACAATGAGCAGTTCTTC. Encoded protein: CASRPSGGAYYNEQFF.

The rearrangement uses TRBV10-3 and TRBJ1-1; D is unresolved. The germline V gene has CDR1 ENHRY and CDR2 SYGVKD. The V end was cut by 2 bases, the J end by 0 bases, with 7 bases between. The CDR3 sequence is 14 residues long. The CDR3 loop reads CAISETLMNTEAFF. For the CDR3, the DNA is TGTGCCATCAGTGAGACGCTTATGAACACTGAAGCTTTCTTT.

The chain is built from TRBV7-2 and TRBJ1-2; D is ambiguous. V dropped 5 bases and J dropped 4 bases, with 17 bases sitting between them. CDR3 length equals 15 residues. Germline V lookup: CDR1 SGHTA, CDR2 FQGNSA. The chain's CDR3 is CASSVDYSSFYGYTF. The CDR3 coding sequence is TGTGCCAGCAGCGTAGATTACAGCTCCTTCTATGGCTACACCTTC.

V gene TRBV19 combines with J gene TRBJ1-4; TRBD1 aligns across 7 bases. J lost 0 bases, V lost 6 bases, and 4 bases had no gene match. The CDR3 is made up of 15 amino acids. Germline assignment: CDR1 LNHDA and CDR2 SQIVND (reference sequence). The CDR3 bases are TGTGCCAGTAGCGGACAGGCAGCAACTAATGAAAAACTGTTTTTT. This translates into CASSGQAATNEKLFF.

This clonotype was seen a few times. V gene TRBV5-1 combines with J gene TRBJ1-1; TRBD1 aligns across 7 bases. The J segment lost 5 bases and the V segment lost 4 bases, leaving 11 bases of the junction unmatched. Germline CDR1 is SGHRS and CDR2 is YFSETQ. The CDR3 covers 15 residues. CDR3 coding DNA: TGCGCCAGCAGCGGCGACAGGGTGGGGATAACTGAAGCTTTCTTT. It encodes CASSGDRVGITEAFF. Variable domain in full (rest from reference TRBV5-1 and TRBJ1-1): KAGVTQTPRYLIKTRGQQVTLSCSPISGHRSVSWYQQTPGQGLQFLFEYFSETQRNKGNFPGRFSGRQFSNSRSEMNVSTLELGDSALYLCASSGDRVGITEAFFGQGTRLTVV.

This sequence joins TRBV20-1 and TRBJ2-1; D gene unclear. Per germline, CDR1 DFQATT and CDR2 SNEGSKA (reference sequence). The V and J ends lost 1 base and 6 bases respectively, with 4 bases between them. The CDR3 covers 11 residues. CDR3 residues: CSARVSNEQFF. The CDR3 coding sequence is TGCAGTGCTAGAGTCTCCAATGAGCAGTTCTTC.

The chain recombines TRBV18 with TRBJ2-1; the D call may be TRBD1 or TRBD2 (5 bases each). This CDR3 contains 15 residues. V lost 0 bases and J 4 bases, leaving 10 bases between the germline ends. Germline assignment: CDR1 KGHSH and CDR2 LQKENI. CDR3 amino acids: CASSPPWDGYNEQFF. The CDR3 nucleotides read TGTGCCAGCTCACCACCGTGGGACGGTTACAATGAGCAGTTCTTC.

This clonotype was picked up many times. The chain joins TRBV20-1 to TRBJ1-6, with D unclear. This CDR3 is 11 amino acids long. Looked up from germline, CDR1 is DFQATT and CDR2 is SNEGSKA (reference sequence). The V and J ends lost 3 bases and 5 bases respectively, with 2 bases between them. CDR3: CSASHNSPLHF. The CDR3 coding sequence is TGCAGTGCTAGCCATAATTCACCCCTCCACTTT.

This chain uses TRBV12-3 or TRBV12-4 with TRBJ1-2; D might be TRBD1 (5 bases). There are 14 residues in the CDR3. Trimming pared 3 bases from V and 4 bases from J, leaving 12 bases between. DNA for the CDR3: TGTGCCAGCAGTTTCTATGAGGGGTCCTATGGCTACACCTTC. It codes for CASSFYEGSYGYTF.

This clonotype occurred a few times. This chain joins TRBV27 and TRBJ1-1; tentatively, D is TRBD1 (6 bases). Germline lookup yields CDR1 MNHEY and CDR2 SMNVEV (reference sequence). There are 14 residues in the CDR3. The germline V and J ends were trimmed by 6 bases and 0 bases, with 11 bases remaining between them. The CDR3 is CASRINRVNTEAFF. Here the CDR3 DNA reads TGTGCCAGCAGAATTAACAGGGTGAACACTGAAGCTTTCTTT.

CDR3 bases: TGTGCCAGCAGCTCCACTAACGATCACGAGCAGTACTTC. Encoded protein: CASSSTNDHEQYF. The rearrangement uses TRBV7-2 and TRBJ2-7, with D unclear. The ends were cut back, 4 bases at V and 5 bases at J, with 12 bases in the middle. The germline CDR1 and CDR2 sequences are SGHTA and FQGNSA. CDR3 length equals 13 residues.

In this sample, this clonotype turned up a few times. The chain recombines TRBV6-5 with TRBJ1-5; perhaps TRBD1 as D (5 bases). Deletions cut 4 bases from V and 9 bases from J, with 13 bases between. Germline-derived CDR1 and CDR2 are MNHEY and SVGAGI. The length of the CDR3 is 13 residues. CDR3 sequence reads: CASSSGDPRPQHF. Written as DNA, the CDR3 is TGTGCCAGCAGTTCGGGGGACCCAAGGCCCCAGCATTTT.

This clonotype was picked up a small number of times. The V gene is TRBV4-3, the J gene TRBJ2-7; D not resolved. V dropped 1 base and J dropped 0 bases, with 13 bases sitting between them. Germline CDR1 reads LGHNA; CDR2 reads YSLEER. The CDR3 loop spans 16 amino acids. The CDR3 sequence: CASSQVIPPSSYEQYF. CDR3 DNA: TGCGCCAGCAGCCAAGTTATACCACCAAGCTCCTACGAGCAGTACTTC.

The V gene is TRBV5-1, the J gene TRBJ2-7; maybe TRBD2 (5 bases). Looked up from germline, CDR1 is SGHRS and CDR2 is YFSETQ. The V end was cut by 4 bases, the J end by 4 bases, with 21 bases between. The CDR3 has 16 residues. CDR3 region: CASSPPSRTTPYEQYF. The CDR3 region has the DNA TGCGCCAGCAGCCCCCCTAGCCGAACTACGCCTTACGAGCAGTACTTC.

J is TRBJ1-1 and V is TRBV6-5; D may be TRBD1 (6 bases). Germline CDR1 and CDR2: MNHEY and SVGAGI. The CDR3 contains 15 residues. Deletions cut 2 bases from V and 6 bases from J, with 16 bases between. As DNA, the CDR3 is TGTGCCAGCAGTTACGAATTGGGACAATTTGCTGAAGCTTTCTTT. This translates into CASSYELGQFAEAFF.

V usage is TRBV3-1 and J usage is TRBJ2-3; no reliable D call. This CDR3 region has 14 residues. The germline V gene has CDR1 LGHDT and CDR2 YNNKEL (reference sequence). V was shortened by 6 bases and J by 4 bases, with 14 bases between the two germline ends. The CDR3 DNA is TGTGCCAGCAGTCTTCCCACAAATCCAGATACGCAGTATTTT. Protein: CASSLPTNPDTQYF.

The chain employs TRBV20-1 and TRBJ2-7; TRBD1 is a possible D gene (6 bases). V shed 0 bases and J shed 3 bases, with 12 bases lying between them. The CDR3 has 14 residues. Germline CDR1 reads DFQATT; CDR2 reads SNEGSKA (reference sequence). For the CDR3, the DNA is TGCAGTGCTAGAGATCGGAGCAGGGGCTACGAGCAGTACTTC. Translation: CSARDRSRGYEQYF.

The CDR3: CASSPYGGTGNTIYF. CDR3 bases: TGCGCCAGCAGCCCCTACGGGGGTACTGGAAACACCATATATTTT. This chain connects TRBV4-3 to TRBJ1-3; TRBD1 might be the D (5 bases). Germline CDR1 is LGHNA and CDR2 is YSLEER. V lost 4 bases, J lost 2 bases, and 12 bases lay in between. This CDR3 is 15 amino acids long.

This clonotype turned up a few times. The chain links TRBV4-3 to TRBJ1-2, with D possibly being TRBD1 (5 bases). Trimming took off 0 bases at V and 7 bases at J, with 12 bases between the two ends. The CDR3 runs to 14 residues. Germline V gene lookup returns CDR1 LGHNA and CDR2 YSLEER. The DNA of the CDR3 is TGCGCCAGCAGCCAAGACAGGGTCTCGACTGGCTACACCTTC. It codes for CASSQDRVSTGYTF.

At least ten counts were recorded for this clonotype. The chain carries TRBV12-3 or TRBV12-4 and TRBJ1-1, with 10 bases fitting TRBD1. The CDR3 sequence is 13 residues long. Unmatched junction bases numbered 7, after V lost 3 bases and J lost 12 bases. This CDR3 reads CASSLIGDRGTFF. CDR3 bases: TGTGCCAGCAGTTTGATAGGGGACAGGGGAACTTTCTTT.